This T cell receptor (beta chain) derives from a study of human T cells and chemical hapten exposure (dated by TCRdb to about 2021). Regarding the research as a whole: For sensitization, 2% DPC in acetone was applied to a 2 cm by 2 cm area of upper inner arm skin. Patients additionally received weekly therapeutic DPC doses to the scalp throughout the approximately 25-week study period. Patch testing was performed on the upper back with Finn chambers containing 0.01% DPC, and the patch tests were scored after 6 days according to International Contact Dermatitis Research Group standards. Most of the patients in the cohort were female, and the cohort covered alopecia areata with under or over 50% scalp involvement, alopecia totalis and alopecia universalis. Libraries were pooled for sequencing, and variation in per-sample TCR yields was attributed mainly to small differences in library volumes within the pool. The study tracked peripheral blood TCR repertoire changes in vivo during primary and secondary sensitization to the hapten diphenylcyclopropenone (DPC) in alopecia patients. Blood samples were taken from patients before sensitization (week 0) and at 2, 6 and about 24 weeks after DPC sensitization. Blood for TCR sequencing was provided by twenty-nine alopecia patients at one to four time points (pre-sensitization, 2, 6 and 24 weeks). The investigation overall reported the following: No change with DPC sensitization was found in the number of TCRs above 1 in 1000 frequency, and no evidence of global repertoire structure alterations was found. Compared with pre-sensitization or healthy control sets, expanded TCRs formed significantly more large CDR3 similarity clusters, which is consistent with antigen-driven responses. Because every patient had alopecia, a presumed autoimmune disease, the patients' immune response might differ from that of healthy individuals. After repeated subsampling, changes were observed in the strength of the expansion versus patch-test correlation and in the threshold at which the correlation became significant. Patch test score correlated positively with the number of PT1 expanded TCRs, reaching significance at thresholds 8, 16 and 32 but not at 4.

About this clonotype: Its antigen specificity is not known. No much larger clone exists at a distance of one base, and base qualities are not known.

According to the germline V gene (reference sequence), CDR1 reads MNHNY and CDR2 reads SVGAGI. The CDR3 contains 14 residues, cysteine and phenylalanine counted. Just the 42-base CDR3 DNA is kept, in frame starting at base 1. The V end loses 6 bases and the J end loses 6 bases, and a stretch of 17 bases separates them. Libraries were made using RACE. TCRdb lists the instrument as NextSeq 500. During library preparation, unique molecular identifiers were attached to individual cDNA molecules so that TCRs could be counted quantitatively and reproducibly. Both TCR alpha and TCR beta chains were sequenced from each blood RNA sample. On the study's bioinformatics: Samples had a median of around 92,000 TCRs, with a range from about 23,224 to 750,000. V, J and CDR3 annotation of the TCR reads was performed with the Decombinator software suite. Every sample was subsampled to the same number of TCRs (28,000) for the PS versus PT1 abundance plots. TCRs were defined as expanded if absent before sensitization and observed at least eight times at the 2-week time point. TCRdb applied fastp at Q25 and MiXCR to the public reads, then kept only in-frame beta chains. Rows matching on CDR3 protein sequence are summarized as one entry with the most common DNA and genes. TCRdb, rather than the study authors, made the V and J calls. Across this sample there are roughly 100,000 distinct CDR3 sequences, with under 35% seen only once. 2.5% to 3.5% of the sample is in the top ten clones.

Taken with the paper, the label for time point translates to: patch test 3, about 24 weeks after DPC sensitization. The treatment or condition label here, explained by the study, means: therapeutic diphenylcyclopropenone sensitization with weekly scalp DPC. At every patch-test visit, the blood draw took place before the patch test was put on. Patients were considered eligible if aged 18 to 70, diagnosed with alopecia and deemed suitable for DPC therapy, and patients were excluded if pregnant. Total RNA was extracted from unfractionated whole blood collected in Tempus Blood RNA tubes. In this chain, TRBV6-6 is recombined with TRBJ1-1, and perhaps TRBD1 as D gene, on 5 matching bases. The starting material was whole blood, obtained in connection with sensitization to the hapten diphenylcyclopropenone (DPC). The TCR was taken from a man between 40 and 49 years old with alopecia areata. Some clones in this sample may be carry-over from other donors' samples. The CDR3 reads as follows: CASRSEQEFAEAFF. The sequenced DNA: TGTGCCAGCAGATCGGAACAGGAATTTGCTGAAGCTTTCTTT.